One and the same sample provided the 3 T cell receptor beta chains below, sequenced in a study of T cell responses to AZD1222 COVID-19 vaccine (dated by TCRdb to the early 2020s). The time point tag for this specimen amounts to: baseline before first vaccination. The library was generated by the immunoSEQ multiplex PCR assay. The immuneACCESS repertoire file appears here via TCRdb, limited to in-frame rearrangements. These files lack a portion of the clones; in checked studies, under half of the deficit traces to unresolved V genes, and the cause of the others is not known. This sample lists under 130,000 clones; around nine tenths were detected once. The top ten clonotypes cover under 3% of the sample. Material: peripheral blood, obtained on day 0 of AZD1222 vaccination. Receptors were obtained from an adult in good health.

CDR3 in amino acids: CASSIVQVHSQPQHF. The CDR3 DNA reads TGTGCCAGTAGTATCGTACAGGTACATAGTCAGCCCCAGCATTTT. The V gene is TRBV19, the J gene TRBJ1-5; perhaps TRBD1 as D (5 bases). CDR3 length: 15 residues. The germline V gene has CDR1 LNHDA and CDR2 SQIVND (reference sequence). V was cut by 3 bases and J by 6 bases, with 15 bases left in between.

The chain joins TRBV5-1 to TRBJ2-5; D gene unclear. This CDR3 comprises 12 residues. The germline gives CDR1 SGHRS, CDR2 YFSETQ. With 4 bases removed from V and 2 bases from J, the gap between germline ends came to 6 bases. In DNA form, the CDR3 reads TGCGCCAGCAGCCAACAACAAGAGACCCAGTACTTC. Residues: CASSQQQETQYF.

The chain uses TRBV6-5 and TRBJ1-2; maybe TRBD1 (6 bases). CDR3 length equals 16 residues. Trimming stripped 4 bases from V and 5 bases from J, with 20 bases between. CDR1 MNHEY and CDR2 SVGAGI come from the germline V gene. CDR3: CASSLSFGGRGYGYTF. CDR3 nucleotides: TGTGCCAGCAGTTTGAGTTTCGGCGGGAGGGGGTATGGCTACACCTTC.